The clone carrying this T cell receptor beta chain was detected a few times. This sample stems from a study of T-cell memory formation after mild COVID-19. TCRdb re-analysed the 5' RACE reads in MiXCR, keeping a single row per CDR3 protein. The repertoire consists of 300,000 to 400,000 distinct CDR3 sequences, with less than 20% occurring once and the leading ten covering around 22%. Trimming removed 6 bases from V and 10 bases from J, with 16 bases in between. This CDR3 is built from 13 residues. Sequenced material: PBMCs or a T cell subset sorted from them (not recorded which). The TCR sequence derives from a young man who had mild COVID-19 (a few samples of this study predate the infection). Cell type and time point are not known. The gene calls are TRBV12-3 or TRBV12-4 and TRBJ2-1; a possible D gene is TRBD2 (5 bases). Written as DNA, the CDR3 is TGTGCCAGCAGCTTGTGGGGAGTAAACGAGCAGTTCTTC. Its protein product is CASSLWGVNEQFF.